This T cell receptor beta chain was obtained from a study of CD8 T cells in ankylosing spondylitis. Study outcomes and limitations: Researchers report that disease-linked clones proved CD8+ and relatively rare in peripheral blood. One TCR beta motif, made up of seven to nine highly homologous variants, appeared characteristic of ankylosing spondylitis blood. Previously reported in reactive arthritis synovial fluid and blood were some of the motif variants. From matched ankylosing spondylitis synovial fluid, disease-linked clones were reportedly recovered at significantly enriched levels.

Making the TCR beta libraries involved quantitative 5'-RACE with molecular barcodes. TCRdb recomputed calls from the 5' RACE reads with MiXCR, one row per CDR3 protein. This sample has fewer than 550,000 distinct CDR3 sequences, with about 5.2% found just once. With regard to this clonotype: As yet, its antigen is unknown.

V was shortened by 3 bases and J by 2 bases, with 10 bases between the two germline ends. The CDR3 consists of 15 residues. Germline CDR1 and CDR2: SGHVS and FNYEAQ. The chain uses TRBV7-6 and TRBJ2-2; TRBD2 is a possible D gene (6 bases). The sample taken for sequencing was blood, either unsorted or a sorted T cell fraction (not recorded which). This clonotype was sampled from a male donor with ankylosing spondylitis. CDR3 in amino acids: CASSFFGSNTGELFF. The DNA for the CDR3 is TGTGCCAGCAGCTTCTTCGGGAGTAACACCGGGGAGCTGTTTTTT.